This TCR beta chain was sequenced in a study of CD8+ T cells in alopecia areata. Turning to the study itself: Twice daily, treated patients received 5 to 10 mg of oral tofacitinib.

Extraction of RNA preceded its reverse transcription into cDNA, which served as the sequencing template. The table came from immunoSEQ multiplex PCR; TCRdb's copy has only in-frame clones and leaves some out. The data show some 170,000 clones, about 48% seen once. The sample's treatment: oral pan-JAK inhibitor, 5-10 mg twice daily. Study conclusions and caveats: Tofacitinib significantly brought down scalp clonality and expanded CD8+ clones among top 100.

A remark on this clone: Its antigen is undetermined.

Germline V gives CDR1 SGHRS, CDR2 YFSETQ. V lost 7 bases and J lost 0, with 9 bases in between. There are 13 residues in the CDR3. The sample in question was CD8+ T cells sorted from blood, obtained at week 24, from a patient treated with tofacitinib. The source of this sequence is a human donor with alopecia areata. The genes are TRBV5-1 and TRBJ2-3; D is possibly TRBD1 (5 bases). For the CDR3, the DNA is TGCGCCAGCGGGGCGTCCAGCACAGATACGCAGTATTTT. Encoded protein: CASGASSTDTQYF.